The T cell receptor beta chain described here comes from a study of T cells in Graves' hyperthyroidism and ophthalmopathy. Of note for this clonotype: Its antigen is unidentified.

Points from the study as a whole: Among clonotypes expanded in thyroid above 0.001, most were also found in blood.

With a duration under 2 months, the hyperthyroidism was newly diagnosed in patients aged 18 to 65. Uncontrolled infection, other autoimmune disease, pregnancy or lactation barred patients from enrollment. PBMCs were obtained from 10 ml fresh peripheral blood. TCR beta CDR3 regions were amplified from RNA. The HTBI set primed first-round TCR CDR3 RT-PCR. TCRdb reprocessed the multiplex PCR reads via MiXCR and lists one record per CDR3 protein. Found here are 300,000 to 500,000 distinct CDR3 sequences, under 15% of them singletons; the top ten hold about 30%. CDR3 length equals 12 residues. CDR1 is DFQATT, CDR2 SNEGSKA, per germline (reference sequence). Trimming left V 7 bases short and J 1 base short, with 11 bases between.

Sequencing input: blood. The chain is built from TRBV20-1 and TRBJ2-7; D remains unclear. The TCR sequence derives from a woman in her thirties with Graves' hyperthyroidism. CDR3 nucleotides: TGCAGTGGCTTCGACGCGTCCTACGAGCAGTACTTC. As protein: CSGFDASYEQYF.